This T cell receptor beta chain was captured by sequencing in a study of vaccination effects on CD4 cells after COVID-19. Study-level points and caveats: Clones arising from infection and from vaccination showed marked clonal contraction late after vaccination.

Antigen-specific CD4+ T cells were first expanded with viral peptide pools by the ViraFEST assay and only then sequenced. Cultured cells yielded isolated CD4+ T cells after 10 to 11 days. The cohort was immunized with two doses of either the BNT162b2 or mRNA-1273 vaccine. As to this clone: The antigen remains undetermined.

V dropped 5 bases and J dropped 10 bases, with 17 bases sitting between them. The CDR3 runs to 13 residues. Looked up from germline, CDR1 is SEHNR and CDR2 is FQNEAQ (reference sequence). Method: immunoSEQ multiplex PCR; TCRdb's copy keeps in-frame clones and lacks some. The sample gives around 81,000 clones, 60% to 80% of which show up once; roughly 1.2% is in the top ten. This rearrangement joins TRBV7-9 to TRBJ1-2; perhaps TRBD1 as D (6 bases). The sequence was collected from a human donor who received a COVID-19 vaccine. The material sequenced was CD4+ T cells from PBMCs cultured with HCoV-OC43 spike peptides, taken after COVID-19 vaccination. Subset in this sample: HCoV-OC43 spike overlapping peptide pool stimulation. The CDR3 loop reads CASSLNPGHDYTF. In nucleotides, the CDR3 is TGTGCCAGCAGCCTAAACCCGGGACATGACTACACCTTC.